The clone carrying this TCR beta chain has just a few counts. This specimen belongs to a study of shared T cell receptors in the human thymus. Germline V gene data show CDR1 as SGDLS and CDR2 as YYNGEE. The length of the CDR3 is 13 residues. V was cut by 3 bases and J by 10 bases, with 14 bases left in between. The data were produced by immunoSEQ multiplex PCR, yet TCRdb's version contains in-frame clones alone and is incomplete. Counted here are under 700,000 clones, 75% to 85% occurring once; the ten biggest clones make up around 0.013%. These data were likewise used in another study, on human thymus T cells. That work adds: Donation came from healthy Finnish infants having corrective surgery for congenital heart defects. Thymus tissue was removed during corrective cardiac surgery. Thymic as well as blood repertoires seemed to favor certain V and J genes unevenly.

The sequencing sample was made of thymocytes. The chain carries TRBV9 and TRBJ2-1; tentative D call: TRBD2 (5 bases). This TCR came from a boy younger than two with a congenital heart defect. This CDR3 reads CASSAKTRGEQFF. The CDR3 nucleotides are TGTGCCAGCAGCGCCAAGACGCGCGGGGAGCAGTTCTTC.